A selection of T cell receptor beta chains follows, all from one sample in a study of blood T cells in healthy people across ages. MiXCR, run by TCRdb on the 5' RACE reads, gives a single entry per CDR3 protein. The repertoire holds 1.2 million to 1.5 million distinct CDR3 sequences, with approximately 38% as singletons. The sequenced sample consisted of blood. The receptors were sampled from a woman aged 18-35 years in good health. CDR3s include the opening cysteine and the closing phenylalanine or tryptophan. Fields, in order: V gene, CDR3 protein.

V gene: TRBV2
CDR3 protein: CASKEEANTEAFF

V gene: TRBV30
CDR3 protein: CACQVPGYEKLFF

V gene: TRBV6-1
CDR3 protein: CATLTSGTFSSYNEQFF

V gene: TRBV20-1
CDR3 protein: CSATGRDRSTDTQYF

V gene: TRBV5-1
CDR3 protein: CASSLLAGSADTQYF

V gene: TRBV27
CDR3 protein: CAGSSQPGQGFSYEQYF

V gene: TRBV20-1
CDR3 protein: CSASRLNDGEKLFF

V gene: TRBV12-3/TRBV12-4
CDR3 protein: CASSLLVRGRGTEAFF

V gene: TRBV23-1
CDR3 protein: CASSQSPTPGTGDGYTF

V gene: TRBV7-3
CDR3 protein: CASSLGPGASGEQFF

V gene: TRBV2
CDR3 protein: CASSPLGYGYTF

V gene: TRBV19
CDR3 protein: CASRTGTSYKETQYF

V gene: TRBV3-1
CDR3 protein: CASSRKASGFYNEQFF

V gene: TRBV2
CDR3 protein: CASKPRTSGSYEQFF